Following are 22 T cell receptor beta chains from one sample sequenced in a study of T-cell memory formation after mild COVID-19. Each CDR3 protein is one row after TCRdb ran MiXCR on the 5' RACE reads. The sample holds roughly 450,000 distinct CDR3 sequences, about 20% seen once. The sequencing sample was made of PBMCs or a T cell subset sorted from them (not recorded which). These receptors were obtained from an adult woman who had mild COVID-19 (a few samples of this study predate the infection). Cell type and time point are not known.

This clonotype was seen a handful of times. This chain uses TRBV6-1 with TRBJ1-5; D might be TRBD1 (6 bases). V was clipped by 10 bases and J by 6 bases, with 16 bases between them. CDR1 MNHNS and CDR2 SASEGT come from the germline V gene. The CDR3 is 13 amino acids. CDR3 DNA sequence: TGTGCCATCGCGGTGCAGGGGCCTCAGCCCCAGCATTTT. Translation gives CAIAVQGPQPQHF.

In its sample, this clonotype was seen many times. This chain uses TRBV14 with TRBJ2-7, with D perhaps given as TRBD1 or TRBD2 (5 bases each). The germline CDR1 and CDR2 sequences are SGHDN and FVKESK. V gave up 0 bases and J gave up 12 bases, with 21 bases separating them. This CDR3 comprises 15 residues. CDR3 sequence (DNA): TGTGCCAGCAGCCAAGACGCCAGATTTGGGGGAGTACCGTACTTC. It codes for CASSQDARFGGVPYF.

This clonotype was observed a handful of times. The chain employs TRBV7-9 and TRBJ1-3; D may be TRBD1 (6 bases). The V gene lost 7 bases and the J gene lost 4 bases, with 14 bases spanning the gap. This CDR3 contains 14 residues. Germline CDR1 and CDR2: SEHNR and FQNEAQ (reference sequence). The CDR3 is CASTSGARGNTIYF. CDR3 coding DNA: TGTGCCAGCACCTCGGGGGCGCGGGGAAACACCATATATTTT.

The chain combines TRBV19 with TRBJ1-4; 10 bases match TRBD1. Per the germline V gene, CDR1 is LNHDA and CDR2 is SQIVND (reference sequence). The CDR3 is made up of 17 amino acids. The V and J ends lost 3 bases and 5 bases, in that order; junction bases with no gene match: 9. Here the CDR3 reads CASSMFAGQGYNEKLFF. Written as DNA, the CDR3 is TGTGCCAGTAGTATGTTCGCGGGACAGGGGTACAATGAAAAACTGTTTTTT.

This clonotype was counted between two and nine times. The chain employs TRBV5-6 and TRBJ1-2; no clear D. V lost 2 bases, J lost 6 bases, and 26 bases lay in between. CDR3 length: 18 amino acids. From germline, CDR1 is SGHDT and CDR2 YYEEEE. CDR3 in DNA: TGTGCCAGCAGCTTCTCTCCCCGTCCCCCTGTGGAGGGTAATGGCTACACCTTC. It yields the protein CASSFSPRPPVEGNGYTF.

This clonotype was counted between two and nine times. The CDR3 region is CASSLADSRFYNEQFF. The CDR3 DNA sequence: TGTGCCAGCAGCTTGGCGGACTCCCGGTTCTACAATGAGCAGTTCTTC. The chain combines TRBV7-2 with TRBJ2-1; possible D gene TRBD2, 5 bases. With 3 bases removed from V and 3 bases from J, the gap between germline ends came to 15 bases. Germline V gene sequence: CDR1 SGHTA, CDR2 FQGNSA. There are 16 residues in the CDR3.

The chain joins TRBV25-1 to TRBJ2-7, with TRBD1 matching 7 bases. Germline CDR1 reads MGHDK; CDR2 reads SYGVNS. With 1 base clipped from V and 4 bases from J, the junction kept 16 bases outside the gene matches. The CDR3 is made up of 18 amino acids. Written as DNA, the CDR3 is TGTGCCAGCAGTGAATCTTTCCGGGACAGAGAGTGGGGTTACGAGCAGTACTTC. It specifies CASSESFRDREWGYEQYF.

This CDR3 reads CSARGPASEQFF. Here the CDR3 DNA reads TGCAGTGCTAGAGGACCCGCGAGTGAGCAGTTCTTC. J is TRBJ2-1 and V is TRBV20-1, with D hard to call. V was shortened by 1 base and J by 9 bases, with 10 bases between the two germline ends. The V gene's germline CDR1 is DFQATT and CDR2 SNEGSKA (reference sequence). The CDR3 sequence is 12 residues long.

The chain employs TRBV6-5 and TRBJ2-7; 11 bases agree with TRBD1. Germline V gene sequence: CDR1 MNHEY, CDR2 SVGAGI. CDR3 size: 14 residues. V trimming: 6 bases; J trimming: 7 bases; junction bases outside the gene matches: 8. Here the CDR3 DNA reads TGTGCCAGCAGCCGCGGACAGGGGGCGCGAGAGCAGTACTTC. It codes for CASSRGQGAREQYF.

This clonotype was picked up a small number of times. The chain uses TRBV19 and TRBJ1-1; D remains ambiguous. Germline CDR1 reads LNHDA; CDR2 reads SQIVND (reference sequence). This CDR3 spans 12 amino acids. Between the trimmed V and J ends, which lost 3 bases and 5 bases, there was a span of 7 bases. Written as DNA, the CDR3 is TGTGCCAGTAGTATGAAGAAGACTGAAGCTTTCTTT. This sequence encodes CASSMKKTEAFF.

This clonotype was recorded once. The rearrangement links TRBV12-3 or TRBV12-4 to TRBJ2-7; the D call may be TRBD1 or TRBD2 (5 bases each). This CDR3 contains 12 residues. Trimming stripped 3 bases from V and 6 bases from J, with 9 bases between. The chain's CDR3 is CASSFRGIEQYF. The CDR3 region has the DNA TGTGCCAGCAGTTTCCGGGGCATCGAGCAGTACTTC.

The rearrangement links TRBV27 to TRBJ2-5; TRBD1 matches 8 bases. Germline trimming cut 3 bases from V and 4 bases from J; bases unmatched to any gene: 4. Germline V lookup: CDR1 MNHEY, CDR2 SMNVEV (reference sequence). The CDR3 has 14 residues. The CDR3 DNA is TGTGCCAGCAGTTTCCCCGGACAGGGAGAGACCCAGTACTTC. It codes for CASSFPGQGETQYF.

The chain joins TRBV29-1 to TRBJ2-1, with 7 bases matching TRBD2. CDR1 SQVTM and CDR2 ANQGSEA come from the germline V gene. The CDR3 extends over 19 amino acids. Trimming at V came to 3 bases and at J to 0 bases, leaving 17 bases not matched to a gene. CDR3 protein: CSVEGPAGILLSSYNEQFF. The CDR3 nucleotides read TGCAGCGTTGAGGGCCCAGCGGGGATACTACTTAGCTCCTACAATGAGCAGTTCTTC.

This clonotype was counted between two and nine times. This chain uses TRBV11-3 with TRBJ2-7, with D hard to call. Deletions cut 8 bases from V and 1 base from J, with 15 bases between. Germline V CDR1 and CDR2: SGHNT, YENEEA. This CDR3 has 14 amino acids. The CDR3 reads CASAQSSRSYEQYF. The CDR3 DNA is TGTGCCAGCGCCCAGAGCTCCCGGTCCTACGAGCAGTACTTC.

This clonotype came up a few times. The chain couples TRBV30 to TRBJ2-5, with 8 nucleotides matching TRBD1. Germline CDR1 GTSNPN, CDR2 SVGIG (reference sequence). Losses at the gene ends were 3 bases for V and 4 bases for J; bases not matched to a gene: 7. The CDR3 length is 14 residues. CDR3 sequence reads: CAWRTGTGGETQYF. In nucleotides, the CDR3 is TGTGCCTGGAGAACAGGGACAGGCGGAGAGACCCAGTACTTC.

The chain has TRBV6-1 and TRBJ1-1; D gene uncertain. Trimming cost V 6 bases and J 5 bases, with 22 bases left between them. The V gene's germline CDR1 is MNHNS and CDR2 SASEGT. The CDR3 loop spans 16 amino acids. The CDR3 sequence is CASSSRGLVSKTEAFF. DNA of the CDR3: TGTGCCAGCAGCTCACGGGGTTTGGTAAGCAAGACTGAAGCTTTCTTT.

The chain combines TRBV4-1 with TRBJ1-1, with D perhaps TRBD1 (5 bases). Trimming pared 1 base from V and 8 bases from J, leaving 11 bases between. The CDR3 is 13 amino acids. Germline CDR1 reads MGHRA; CDR2 reads YSYEKL. The CDR3 nucleotides are TGCGCCAGCAGCCAAGGTCCGGCAGGGGAAGCTTTCTTT. Translating it yields CASSQGPAGEAFF.

This clonotype has more than one count but fewer than ten. The gene calls are TRBV29-1 and TRBJ2-3; D unresolved. V was cut by 3 bases and J by 5 bases, with 18 bases left in between. The CDR3 spans 15 residues. CDR1 SQVTM and CDR2 ANQGSEA come from the germline V gene. The CDR3 region has the DNA TGCAGCGTTGAGAGCTCACTTGATGTACGAGATACGCAGTATTTT. Residues: CSVESSLDVRDTQYF.

This clonotype was counted ten times or more. The V gene is TRBV4-1, the J gene TRBJ2-1, with unresolved D. CDR1 MGHRA and CDR2 YSYEKL come from the germline V gene. The ends were cut back, 1 base at V and 0 bases at J, with 13 bases in the middle. The CDR3 extends over 17 amino acids. The CDR3 DNA reads as TGCGCCAGCAGCCAAGGGGCATGGCGGAGCTCCTACAATGAGCAGTTCTTC. This translates into CASSQGAWRSSYNEQFF.

This chain connects TRBV5-5 to TRBJ2-3, with D possibly being TRBD2 (6 bases). Trimming shortened V by 0 bases and J by 9 bases, and 14 bases separated the two germline ends. Germline V lookup: CDR1 SGHKS, CDR2 YYEKEE (reference sequence). The CDR3 consists of 14 residues. The CDR3 region has the DNA TGTGCCAGCAGCTTGGATCCGGGAGTGGGGACGCAGTATTTT. This codes for CASSLDPGVGTQYF.

The chain joins TRBV5-1 to TRBJ2-1; maybe TRBD2 (6 bases). The V end was cut by 0 bases, the J end by 2 bases, with 12 bases between. This CDR3 is 16 amino acids long. CDR1 SGHRS and CDR2 YFSETQ come from the germline V gene. The CDR3 region is CASSLVPAGPYNEQFF. The CDR3 bases are TGCGCCAGCAGCTTGGTTCCAGCGGGTCCCTACAATGAGCAGTTCTTC.

V gene TRBV7-8 combines with J gene TRBJ1-4, with 9 bases lining up with TRBD1. The CDR3 is 17 residues long. J was trimmed by 8 bases and V by 5 bases; bases with no gene match: 15. Germline loops: CDR1 SGHVS, CDR2 FQNEAQ. The CDR3 region has the DNA TGTGCCAGCAGCCCCGAGGGGACAGGGTTAGGCCAAGAAAAACTGTTTTTT. Translation: CASSPEGTGLGQEKLFF.